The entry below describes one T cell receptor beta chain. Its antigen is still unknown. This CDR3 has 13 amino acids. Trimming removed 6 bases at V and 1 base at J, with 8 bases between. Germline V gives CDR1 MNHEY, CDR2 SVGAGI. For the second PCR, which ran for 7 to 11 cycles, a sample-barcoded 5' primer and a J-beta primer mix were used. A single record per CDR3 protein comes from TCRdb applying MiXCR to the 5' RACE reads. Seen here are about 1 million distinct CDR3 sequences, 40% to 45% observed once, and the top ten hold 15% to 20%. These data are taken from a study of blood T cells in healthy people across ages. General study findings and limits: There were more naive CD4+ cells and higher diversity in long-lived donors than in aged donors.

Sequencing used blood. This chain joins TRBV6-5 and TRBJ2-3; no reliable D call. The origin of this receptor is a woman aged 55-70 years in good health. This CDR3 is CASREPGTDTQYF. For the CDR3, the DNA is TGTGCCAGCAGGGAACCCGGCACAGATACGCAGTATTTT.